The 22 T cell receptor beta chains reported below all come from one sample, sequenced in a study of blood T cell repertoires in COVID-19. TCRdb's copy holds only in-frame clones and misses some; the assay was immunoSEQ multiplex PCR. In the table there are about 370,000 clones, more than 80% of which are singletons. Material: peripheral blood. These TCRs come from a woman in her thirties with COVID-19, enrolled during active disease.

The chain's CDR3 is CASSLAGVGTDTQYF. The DNA of the CDR3 is TGTGCCAGCAGTCTAGCGGGAGTAGGCACAGATACGCAGTATTTT. The chain joins TRBV6-5 to TRBJ2-3, with 10 positions matching TRBD2. The length of the CDR3 is 15 residues. Germline V gene data show CDR1 as MNHEY and CDR2 as SVGAGI. V was clipped by 5 bases and J by 1 base; unmatched bases: 3.

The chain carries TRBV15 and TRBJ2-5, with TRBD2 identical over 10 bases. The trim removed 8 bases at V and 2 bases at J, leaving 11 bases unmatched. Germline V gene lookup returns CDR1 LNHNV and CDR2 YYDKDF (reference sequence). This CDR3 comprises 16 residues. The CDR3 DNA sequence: TGTGCCACCTCCACCCGGACTAGCGGAATACAAGAGACCCAGTACTTC. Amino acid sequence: CATSTRTSGIQETQYF.

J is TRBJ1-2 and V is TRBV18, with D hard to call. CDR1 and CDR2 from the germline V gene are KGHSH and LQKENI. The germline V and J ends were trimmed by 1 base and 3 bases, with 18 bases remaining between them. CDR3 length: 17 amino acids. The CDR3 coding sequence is TGTGCCAGCTCACCACGAGCCCCCGGGGAATTGGACTATGGCTACACCTTC. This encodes CASSPRAPGELDYGYTF. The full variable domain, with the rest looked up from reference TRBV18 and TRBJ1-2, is NAGVMQNPRHLVRRRGQEARLRCSPMKGHSHVYWYRQLPEEGLKFMVYLQKENIIDESGMPKERFSAEFPKEGPSILRIQQVVRGDSAAYFCASSPRAPGELDYGYTFGSGTRLTVV.

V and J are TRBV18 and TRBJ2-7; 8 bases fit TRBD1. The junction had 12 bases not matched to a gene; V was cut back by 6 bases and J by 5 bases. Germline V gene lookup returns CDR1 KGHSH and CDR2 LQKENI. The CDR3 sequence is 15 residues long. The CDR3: CASSMTGAERDEQYV. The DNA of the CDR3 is TGTGCCAGCTCGATGACAGGGGCCGAAAGGGACGAGCAGTACGTC.

Written as DNA, the CDR3 is TGTGCCACCAGTGATTTGACTAGCGGGGCCACAGATACGCAGTATTTT. Its protein is CATSDLTSGATDTQYF. The chain joins TRBV24-1 to TRBJ2-3, with 10 bases lining up with TRBD2. Per the germline V gene, CDR1 is KGHDR and CDR2 is SFDVKD. Germline trimming cut 0 bases from V and 2 bases from J; bases unmatched to any gene: 1. This CDR3 spans 16 amino acids.

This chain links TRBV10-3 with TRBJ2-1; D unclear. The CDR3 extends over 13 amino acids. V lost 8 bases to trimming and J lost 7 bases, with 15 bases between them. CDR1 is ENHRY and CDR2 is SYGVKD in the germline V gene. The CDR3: CAILPSPGNEQFF. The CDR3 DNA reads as TGTGCCATCCTCCCGTCTCCAGGAAATGAGCAGTTCTTC.

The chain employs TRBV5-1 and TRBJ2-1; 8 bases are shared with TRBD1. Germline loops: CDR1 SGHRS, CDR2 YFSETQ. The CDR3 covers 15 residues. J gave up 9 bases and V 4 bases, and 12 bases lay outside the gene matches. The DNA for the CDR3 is TGCGCCAGCAGCCCCCAGGACAGGGCCGGGGGTGAGCAGTTCTTC. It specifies CASSPQDRAGGEQFF. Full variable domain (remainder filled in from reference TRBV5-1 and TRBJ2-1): KAGVTQTPRYLIKTRGQQVTLSCSPISGHRSVSWYQQTPGQGLQFLFEYFSETQRNKGNFPGRFSGRQFSNSRSEMNVSTLELGDSALYLCASSPQDRAGGEQFFGPGTRLTVL.

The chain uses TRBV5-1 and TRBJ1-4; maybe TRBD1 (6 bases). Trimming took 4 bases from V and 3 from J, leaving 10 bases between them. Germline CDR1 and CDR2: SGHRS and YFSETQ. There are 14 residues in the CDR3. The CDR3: CASSPGQSNEKLFF. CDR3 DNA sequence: TGCGCCAGCAGCCCCGGACAGTCTAATGAAAAACTGTTTTTT.

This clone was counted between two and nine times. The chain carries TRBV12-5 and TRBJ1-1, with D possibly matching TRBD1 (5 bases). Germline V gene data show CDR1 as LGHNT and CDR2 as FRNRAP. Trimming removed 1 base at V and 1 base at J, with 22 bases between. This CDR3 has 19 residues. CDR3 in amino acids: CASGLARRDLHFENTEAFF. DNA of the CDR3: TGTGCTAGTGGTTTGGCACGGAGGGACCTACACTTTGAGAACACTGAAGCTTTCTTT.

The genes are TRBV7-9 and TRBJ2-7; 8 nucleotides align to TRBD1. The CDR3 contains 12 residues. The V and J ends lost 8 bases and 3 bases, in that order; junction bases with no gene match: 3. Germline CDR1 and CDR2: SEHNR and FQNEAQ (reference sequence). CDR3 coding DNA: TGTGCCAGCGGACAGGGATACTACGAGCAGTACGTC. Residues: CASGQGYYEQYV.

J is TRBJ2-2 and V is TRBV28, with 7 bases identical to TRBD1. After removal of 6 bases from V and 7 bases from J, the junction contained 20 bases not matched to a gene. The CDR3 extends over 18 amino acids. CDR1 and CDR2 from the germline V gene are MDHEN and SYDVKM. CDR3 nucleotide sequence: TGTGCCAGCAGATTTACCTTCGGACAGGTACTCGAAGACGGGGAGCTGTTTTTT. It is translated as CASRFTFGQVLEDGELFF.

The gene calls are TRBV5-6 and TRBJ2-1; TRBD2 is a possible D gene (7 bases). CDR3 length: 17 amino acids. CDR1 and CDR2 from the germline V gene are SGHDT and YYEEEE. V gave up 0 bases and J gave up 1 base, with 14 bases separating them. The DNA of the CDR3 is TGTGCCAGCAGCTTGGGCGGGGGCGGCCCATCCTACAATGAGCAGTTCTTC. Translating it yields CASSLGGGGPSYNEQFF.

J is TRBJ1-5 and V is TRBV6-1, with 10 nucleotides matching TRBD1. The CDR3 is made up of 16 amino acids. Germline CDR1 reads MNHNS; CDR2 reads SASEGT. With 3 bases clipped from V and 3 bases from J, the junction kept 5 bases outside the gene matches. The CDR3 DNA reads TGTGCCAGCAGTGAGCGGGACAGGGGCGCCAATCAGCCCCAGCATTTT. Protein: CASSERDRGANQPQHF.

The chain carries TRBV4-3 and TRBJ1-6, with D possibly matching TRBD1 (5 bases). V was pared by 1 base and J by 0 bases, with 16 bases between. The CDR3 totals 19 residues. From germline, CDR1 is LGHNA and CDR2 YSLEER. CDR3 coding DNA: TGCGCCAGCAGCCAAGTGGGGCCAGCACTGAGCTCCTATAATTCACCCCTCCACTTT. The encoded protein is CASSQVGPALSSYNSPLHF.

CDR3 protein: CASSSPWELFF. Written as DNA, the CDR3 is TGTGCCAGCAGTTCCCCCTGGGAGCTGTTTTTT. The rearrangement uses TRBV6-5 and TRBJ2-2; the D is unclear. This CDR3 has 11 residues. Germline V lookup: CDR1 MNHEY, CDR2 SVGAGI. Trimming took 4 bases from V and 9 from J, leaving 6 bases between them.

The CDR3 spells CAGKVGATDTQYF. The CDR3 DNA follows: TGTGCCGGCAAGGTGGGGGCCACAGATACGCAGTATTTT. This chain joins TRBV7-9 and TRBJ2-3; D is possibly TRBD1 (6 bases). The V end was cut by 11 bases, the J end by 2 bases, with 14 bases between. The CDR3 has 13 residues. Germline lookup yields CDR1 SEHNR and CDR2 FQNEAQ (reference sequence). Variable domain in full (rest from reference TRBV7-9 and TRBJ2-3): DTGVSQNPRHKITKRGQNVTFRCDPISEHNRLYWYRQTLGQGPEFLTYFQNEAQLEKSRLLSDRFSAERPKGSFSTLEIQRTEQGDSAMYLCAGKVGATDTQYFGPGTRLTVL.

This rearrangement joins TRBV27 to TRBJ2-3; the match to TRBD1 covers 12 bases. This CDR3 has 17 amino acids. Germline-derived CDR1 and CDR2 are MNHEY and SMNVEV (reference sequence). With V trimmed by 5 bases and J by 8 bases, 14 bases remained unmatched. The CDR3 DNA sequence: TGTGCCAGCAGTGCAAGTTCCGGGACAGGGGGCGCCGGTACGCAGTATTTT. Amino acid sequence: CASSASSGTGGAGTQYF.

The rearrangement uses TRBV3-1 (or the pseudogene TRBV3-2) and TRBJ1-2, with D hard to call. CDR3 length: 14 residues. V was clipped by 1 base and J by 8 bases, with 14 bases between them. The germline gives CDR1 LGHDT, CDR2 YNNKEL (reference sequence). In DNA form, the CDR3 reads TGTGCCAGCAGCCAAGGTGGGCTAACGACCGGCTACACCTTC. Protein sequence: CASSQGGLTTGYTF.

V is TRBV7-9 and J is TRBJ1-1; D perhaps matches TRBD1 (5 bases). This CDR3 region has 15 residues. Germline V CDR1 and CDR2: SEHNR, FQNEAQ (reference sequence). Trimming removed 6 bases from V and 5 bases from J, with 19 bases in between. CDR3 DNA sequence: TGTGCCAGCAGGACCTCGGGGGGAGATAGAACTGAAGCTTTCTTT. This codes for CASRTSGGDRTEAFF.

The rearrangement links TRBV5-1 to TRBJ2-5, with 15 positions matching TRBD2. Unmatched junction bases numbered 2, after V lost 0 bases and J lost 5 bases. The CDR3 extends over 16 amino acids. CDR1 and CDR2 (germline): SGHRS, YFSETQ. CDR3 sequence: CASSLAGTSGRETQYF. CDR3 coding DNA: TGCGCCAGCAGCTTGGCTGGGACTAGCGGGAGGGAGACCCAGTACTTC.

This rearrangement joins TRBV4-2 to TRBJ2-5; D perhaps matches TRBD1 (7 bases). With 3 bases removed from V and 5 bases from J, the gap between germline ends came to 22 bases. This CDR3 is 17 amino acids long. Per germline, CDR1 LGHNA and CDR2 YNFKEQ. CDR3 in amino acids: CASSQDLTGEEGETQYF. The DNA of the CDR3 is TGTGCCAGCAGCCAGGACTTAACAGGGGAGGAAGGGGAGACCCAGTACTTC.

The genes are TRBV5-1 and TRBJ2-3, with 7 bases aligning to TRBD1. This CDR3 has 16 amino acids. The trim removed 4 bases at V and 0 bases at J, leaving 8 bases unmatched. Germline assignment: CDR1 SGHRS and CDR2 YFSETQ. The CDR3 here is CASSTTGQASTDTQYF. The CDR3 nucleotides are TGCGCCAGCAGCACGACAGGGCAGGCGAGCACAGATACGCAGTATTTT.